This is a list of T cell receptor beta chains from one sample in a study of PD-1 blockade in classical Hodgkin lymphoma. Some clones are missing from TCRdb's copy, which holds only in-frame ones; the method was immunoSEQ multiplex PCR. The sample consists of tens of thousands of clones, around 90% of them appearing once. This specimen was peripheral blood mononuclear cells (PBMCs), taken at baseline. All receptors come from a human donor with classical Hodgkin lymphoma. CDR3s include the opening cysteine and the closing phenylalanine or tryptophan. Fields, in order: V gene, clone size, D gene, J gene, CDR3 protein, CDR3 DNA. The D gene is left open where the match is weak. Expanded clones get a size class; other rows say once, few or many, or leave the size out.

v_call: TRBV4-1
clone_size: -
d_call: -
j_call: TRBJ1-2
cdr3_aa: CASSQDGLQSGYTF
cdr3_nt: TGCGCCAGCAGCCAAGACGGCCTCCAGAGCGGCTACACCTTC

v_call: TRBV10-1
clone_size: -
d_call: TRBD2
j_call: TRBJ2-1
cdr3_aa: CASSSRAGGRLSYNEQFF
cdr3_nt: TGCGCCAGCAGTTCTCGAGCGGGAGGCCGCCTTTCCTACAATGAGCAGTTCTTC

v_call: TRBV10-3
clone_size: -
d_call: TRBD2
j_call: TRBJ2-7
cdr3_aa: CAIVTSGRSLYEQYF
cdr3_nt: TGTGCCATCGTGACTAGCGGGAGAAGTCTCTACGAGCAGTACTTC

v_call: TRBV2
clone_size: -
d_call: -
j_call: TRBJ1-5
cdr3_aa: CASSDFVEGQPQHF
cdr3_nt: TGTGCCAGCAGTGACTTCGTAGAGGGACAGCCCCAGCATTTT

v_call: TRBV7-2
clone_size: -
d_call: TRBD1
j_call: TRBJ1-2
cdr3_aa: CASSPAPGTGYGYTF
cdr3_nt: TGTGCCAGCAGCCCAGCACCCGGGACAGGTTATGGCTACACCTTC

v_call: TRBV9
clone_size: -
d_call: TRBD1
j_call: TRBJ2-7
cdr3_aa: CASSSGQGVSYEQYF
cdr3_nt: TGTGCCAGCAGCTCCGGACAGGGGGTCTCCTACGAGCAGTACTTC

v_call: TRBV29-1
clone_size: -
d_call: TRBD2
j_call: TRBJ2-3
cdr3_aa: CSLDLREPDTQYF
cdr3_nt: TGCAGCCTGGATCTGCGGGAGCCAGATACGCAGTATTTT

v_call: TRBV7-2
clone_size: -
d_call: -
j_call: TRBJ2-7
cdr3_aa: CASSLELPAYYEQYF
cdr3_nt: TGTGCCAGCAGCTTAGAACTCCCGGCCTACTACGAGCAGTACTTC

v_call: TRBV29-1
clone_size: -
d_call: -
j_call: TRBJ1-2
cdr3_aa: CSVSGHDNYGYTF
cdr3_nt: TGCAGCGTCTCGGGACACGATAACTATGGCTACACCTTC

v_call: TRBV14
clone_size: -
d_call: -
j_call: TRBJ1-3
cdr3_aa: CASSNWPRSGNTIYF
cdr3_nt: TGTGCCAGCAGCAACTGGCCGCGCTCTGGAAACACCATATATTTT

v_call: TRBV30
clone_size: -
d_call: TRBD2
j_call: TRBJ2-7
cdr3_aa: CAWTSGNSYEQYF
cdr3_nt: TGTGCCTGGACTAGCGGTAACTCCTACGAGCAGTACTTC

v_call: TRBV9
clone_size: -
d_call: -
j_call: TRBJ2-7
cdr3_aa: CASSPESSSYEQYF
cdr3_nt: TGTGCCAGCAGCCCTGAGAGCTCTTCCTACGAGCAGTACTTC

v_call: TRBV4-1
clone_size: few
d_call: -
j_call: TRBJ2-1
cdr3_aa: CASSQSRVGEQFF
cdr3_nt: TGCGCCAGCAGCCAATCCAGGGTGGGTGAGCAGTTCTTC

v_call: TRBV13
clone_size: -
d_call: -
j_call: TRBJ1-1
cdr3_aa: CASSLGLEAFF
cdr3_nt: TGTGCCAGCAGCTTAGGATTGGAAGCTTTCTTT

v_call: TRBV25-1
clone_size: -
d_call: -
j_call: TRBJ2-5
cdr3_aa: CASRTLGPDQETQYF
cdr3_nt: TGTGCCAGCAGGACACTGGGACCAGACCAAGAGACCCAGTACTTC

v_call: TRBV4-1
clone_size: -
d_call: -
j_call: TRBJ2-7
cdr3_aa: CASSRDDSRAYEQYF
cdr3_nt: TGCGCCAGCAGCCGGGATGATTCGAGGGCCTACGAGCAGTACTTC

v_call: TRBV4-3
clone_size: -
d_call: -
j_call: TRBJ1-1
cdr3_aa: CASSQGAAMNTEAFF
cdr3_nt: TGCGCCAGCAGCCAAGGGGCAGCTATGAACACTGAAGCTTTCTTT

v_call: TRBV2
clone_size: once
d_call: -
j_call: TRBJ1-2
cdr3_aa: CASSELGTYTF
cdr3_nt: TGTGCCAGCAGTGAACTCGGGACCTACACCTTC

v_call: TRBV6-1
clone_size: -
d_call: -
j_call: TRBJ1-5
cdr3_aa: CASSQGPTSNQPQHF
cdr3_nt: TGTGCCAGCAGCCAAGGGCCCACTAGCAATCAGCCCCAGCATTTT

v_call: TRBV27
clone_size: -
d_call: -
j_call: TRBJ1-1
cdr3_aa: CASRLWARQKGTEAFF
cdr3_nt: TGTGCCAGCAGACTTTGGGCTCGTCAAAAGGGCACTGAAGCTTTCTTT

v_call: TRBV7-9
clone_size: -
d_call: -
j_call: TRBJ2-3
cdr3_aa: CASKWAYTDTQYF
cdr3_nt: TGTGCCAGCAAGTGGGCATACACAGATACGCAGTATTTT

v_call: TRBV6-1
clone_size: -
d_call: -
j_call: TRBJ1-4
cdr3_aa: CASSVAAPNEKLFF
cdr3_nt: TGTGCCAGCAGTGTTGCAGCCCCTAATGAAAAACTGTTTTTT

v_call: TRBV7-6
clone_size: -
d_call: -
j_call: TRBJ2-5
cdr3_aa: CASSLGVQETQYF
cdr3_nt: TGTGCCAGCAGCTTAGGGGTACAAGAGACCCAGTACTTC

v_call: TRBV19
clone_size: -
d_call: -
j_call: TRBJ2-6
cdr3_aa: CASSTDSGANVLTF
cdr3_nt: TGTGCCAGTAGTACGGATTCTGGGGCCAACGTCCTGACTTTC

v_call: TRBV19
clone_size: few
d_call: TRBD1
j_call: TRBJ1-1
cdr3_aa: CASSIWDSRGTEAFF
cdr3_nt: TGTGCCAGTAGTATTTGGGACAGTCGGGGGACTGAAGCTTTCTTT

v_call: TRBV7-9
clone_size: once
d_call: TRBD1
j_call: TRBJ2-1
cdr3_aa: CASSPRDRGNEQFF
cdr3_nt: TGTGCCAGCAGCCCACGGGACAGGGGTAATGAGCAGTTCTTC

v_call: TRBV28
clone_size: -
d_call: TRBD1
j_call: TRBJ1-2
cdr3_aa: CASSSAGTGGAVYGYTF
cdr3_nt: TGTGCCAGCAGTTCAGCCGGGACAGGGGGCGCGGTCTATGGCTACACCTTC

v_call: TRBV6-6
clone_size: -
d_call: -
j_call: TRBJ1-2
cdr3_aa: CASSLGGGRGYGYTF
cdr3_nt: TGTGCCAGCAGTCTAGGGGGGGGTCGGGGCTATGGCTACACCTTC

v_call: TRBV25-1
clone_size: -
d_call: -
j_call: TRBJ1-1
cdr3_aa: CASSDGRADEAFF
cdr3_nt: TGTGCCAGCAGTGACGGCAGGGCCGACGAAGCTTTCTTT

v_call: TRBV28
clone_size: -
d_call: -
j_call: TRBJ1-1
cdr3_aa: CASSPRGRWAFF
cdr3_nt: TGTGCCAGCAGTCCTCGGGGGAGGTGGGCTTTCTTT

v_call: TRBV27
clone_size: -
d_call: TRBD2
j_call: TRBJ2-1
cdr3_aa: CASSFTSGGNEQFF
cdr3_nt: TGTGCCAGCAGTTTTACTAGCGGGGGGAACGAGCAGTTCTTC

v_call: TRBV7-6
clone_size: -
d_call: -
j_call: TRBJ2-1
cdr3_aa: CASSYRDGPFYNEQFF
cdr3_nt: TGTGCCAGCAGCTACCGGGACGGACCCTTCTACAATGAGCAGTTCTTC

v_call: TRBV11-2
clone_size: -
d_call: -
j_call: TRBJ1-3
cdr3_aa: CASSRDFGNTIYF
cdr3_nt: TGTGCCAGCAGCCGGGATTTTGGAAACACCATATATTTT